These T cell receptor beta chains were read from a single sample in a study of Graves' ophthalmopathy and Graves' hyperthyroidism. MiXCR was run by TCRdb on the multiplex PCR reads, yielding one entry per CDR3 protein. Of about 240,000 distinct CDR3 sequences listed, around 50% are singletons. Sequencing was done on a sample of peripheral blood. The receptors stem from an adult man with Graves' ophthalmopathy. The CDR3 runs from the conserved cysteine through the conserved F or W. Each record gives: D gene, clone size, V gene, J gene, CDR3 DNA, CDR3 protein. A D gene is named only where the DNA matches it firmly. Where a row states a size, it is once, few, many or the class of an expanded clone; other rows omit it.

>.|.|TRBV24-1|TRBJ2-2
TGTGCCACCAGTGATTTGACAGGGACCGGGGAGCTGTTTTTT
CATSDLTGTGELFF
>.|few|TRBV10-3|TRBJ2-5
TGTGCCATCAGTTCCCGGACGGGGGAAGAGACCCAGTACTTC
CAISSRTGEETQYF
>.|.|TRBV19|TRBJ1-1
TGTGCCAGTAGTATCGGAATAGGGGTGGGTGAAGCTTTCTTT
CASSIGIGVGEAFF
>.|.|TRBV20-1|TRBJ2-7
TGCAGTGCTAGAGGAGGGACGGACCCCTACGAGCAGTACTTC
CSARGGTDPYEQYF
>.|few|TRBV2|TRBJ1-4
TGTGCCAGCAACAGGAGATTTAATGAAAAACTGTTTTTT
CASNRRFNEKLFF
>TRBD1|.|TRBV7-2|TRBJ2-7
TGTGCCAGCCGCCCCGGGACAGGGATATACGAGCAGTACTTC
CASRPGTGIYEQYF
>.|few|TRBV9|TRBJ1-1
TGTGCCAGCAGCCCCCGGGCCGCTGAAGCTTTCTTT
CASSPRAAEAFF
>.|few|TRBV19|TRBJ1-1
TGTGCCAGTAGTATGAACACCCTGAACACTGAAGCTTTCTTT
CASSMNTLNTEAFF
>TRBD2|.|TRBV11-2|TRBJ2-5
TGTGCCAGCAGCAACCGACTAGCGGGGGACCAAGAGACCCAGTACTTC
CASSNRLAGDQETQYF
>.|.|TRBV19|TRBJ1-2
TGTGCCAGTGTGCAGGATGGCGGCTACACCTTC
CASVQDGGYTF
>.|.|TRBV10-3|TRBJ1-2
TGTGCCAGCAGTCCCAGCAGTGGGGATGGCTACACCTTC
CASSPSSGDGYTF
>.|.|TRBV10-3|TRBJ1-1
TGTGCCATCAGTCCGGGCTTCGGGAACACTGAAGCTTTCTTT
CAISPGFGNTEAFF
>.|.|TRBV7-2|TRBJ1-2
TGTGCCAGCAGCTTAGGGCGGGGTCTCGATGGCTATGGCTACACCTTC
CASSLGRGLDGYGYTF
>TRBD1|.|TRBV12-3/TRBV12-4|TRBJ1-1
TGTGCCAGCAGTTTCGGGACAGGGGACACTGAAGCTTTCTTT
CASSFGTGDTEAFF
>TRBD1|few|TRBV9|TRBJ2-5
TGTGCCAGCAGCCACGGACAGGGGGCAAGAGAGACCCAGTACTTC
CASSHGQGARETQYF
>.|.|TRBV7-8|TRBJ2-6
TGTGCCAGCAGCTTACCGGAGGGCAGGACATCTCCCGCCCCCAACAACGTCCTGACTTTC
CASSLPEGRTSPAPNNVLTF
>TRBD1|few|TRBV7-6|TRBJ2-2
TGTGCCAGCAGGGCCGGGACAGGGGTAACCGGGGAGCTGTTTTTT
CASRAGTGVTGELFF
>TRBD2|once|TRBV20-1|TRBJ2-1
TGCAGTGCTAGCTTGCTAGCGGGAGTTCGGGTAGATGAGCAGTTCTTC
CSASLLAGVRVDEQFF
>.|.|TRBV7-9|TRBJ1-3
TGTGCCAGCAGCAGGCCGGCAGGGGCGGTCGACACCATATATTTT
CASSRPAGAVDTIYF
>.|.|TRBV5-5|TRBJ2-2
TGTGCCAGCAGCGTCGCCTACACCGGGGAGCTGTTTTTT
CASSVAYTGELFF
>.|many|TRBV29-1|TRBJ1-2
TGCAGCGTTGCGGATATCTCTAACTATGGCTACACCTTC
CSVADISNYGYTF
>.|.|TRBV29-1|TRBJ1-3
TGCAGCGTTGTTCAGGGTGACACCATATATTTT
CSVVQGDTIYF
>TRBD1|.|TRBV4-1|TRBJ1-6
TGCGCCAGCAGCCAAGTTTGGCTAGGACAGGGGGATTCACCCCTCCACTTT
CASSQVWLGQGDSPLHF
>.|.|TRBV10-3|TRBJ1-2
TGTGCCATCAGTTACTCGGGCGGATCCAACTATGGCTACACCTTC
CAISYSGGSNYGYTF
>.|.|TRBV19|TRBJ1-1
TGTACCAGTAGTATGTTGGTTGTTGGTGACACTGAAGCTTTCTTT
CTSSMLVVGDTEAFF
>.|.|TRBV7-2|TRBJ1-6
TGTGCCAGCAGCTTAGGTCAGAGAGGGGACTCACCCCTCCACTTT
CASSLGQRGDSPLHF
>.|.|TRBV7-9|TRBJ1-1
TGTGCCAGCAGCTGGGCCCTTGGGGGGGCGACTGAAGCTTTCTTT
CASSWALGGATEAFF
>TRBD1|.|TRBV19|TRBJ1-1
TGTGCCAGTAGTACACCCAGGACAGGGGGCTTGACTGAAGCTTTCTTT
CASSTPRTGGLTEAFF